Reported below is one TCR beta chain. Repertoires were generated with immunoSEQ multiplex PCR, while TCRdb's copy carries only in-frame clones and drops some. Seen here are just over 95,000 clones, about 95% observed once, and the top ten hold roughly 0.35%. This entry belongs to a study of technical replicates of blood from a few donors. The source of this sequence is a human donor in good health. Material for sequencing was T cells isolated from PBMCs.

The CDR3 coding sequence is TGTGCCAGCAGCGTATTTATGGATGGACTAGTACCCAATGAGCAGTTCTTC. Protein product: CASSVFMDGLVPNEQFF. The rearrangement links TRBV9 to TRBJ2-1; 7 bases match TRBD2. Looked up from germline, CDR1 is SGDLS and CDR2 is YYNGEE. CDR3 length: 17 amino acids. Trimming cost V 1 base and J 6 bases; bases outside gene matches: 13.